Shown below are 20 T cell receptor beta chains from a single sample sequenced in a study of cytomegalovirus exposure and HLA in healthy donors. In the PCR, 60 Vbeta and 13 Jbeta primers were used. Sequenced by immunoSEQ multiplex PCR; TCRdb stores in-frame clones only, minus some. The sample includes over 150,000 clones, over 65% seen only once; the top ten take 3.7%. Input material: PBMCs. The receptors originated from a woman aged 55-69 years in good health and CMV-seropositive.

The genes are TRBV9 and TRBJ1-2; TRBD1 matches at 7 bases. Per germline, CDR1 SGDLS and CDR2 YYNGEE. V dropped 2 bases and J dropped 5; count of bases not matched to a gene: 9. The CDR3 runs to 15 residues. CDR3 bases: TGTGCCAGCAGCGTTGGACAGGTTGGGGGGTATGGCTACACCTTC. Translated: CASSVGQVGGYGYTF.

The gene calls are TRBV28 and TRBJ1-4; TRBD1 is a possible D gene (5 bases). The V end lost 6 bases, the J end lost 8 bases, and 13 bases lay between the germline ends. The CDR3 has 13 amino acids. The germline V gene has CDR1 MDHEN and CDR2 SYDVKM. In nucleotides, the CDR3 is TGTGCCAGCAGCCCAGGGTCTGGAGAAAAACTGTTTTTT. This codes for CASSPGSGEKLFF. Full variable domain (outside the CDR3, taken from reference TRBV28 and TRBJ1-4): DVKVTQSSRYLVKRTGEKVFLECVQDMDHENMFWYRQDPGLGLRLIYFSYDVKMKEKGDIPEGYSVSREKKERFSLILESASTNQTSMYLCASSPGSGEKLFFGSGTQLSVL.

This clone was detected only a few times. The V call is TRBV7-9, the J call TRBJ2-7; 11 bases fit TRBD2. This CDR3 has 14 amino acids. J was trimmed by 3 bases and V by 5 bases; bases with no gene match: 3. Per germline, CDR1 SEHNR and CDR2 FQNEAQ (reference sequence). The CDR3 spells CASSLGLAVYEQYF. CDR3 nucleotides: TGTGCCAGCAGCCTGGGACTAGCGGTCTACGAGCAGTACTTC.

This clone was detected only a few times. This chain connects TRBV10-3 to TRBJ2-2, with TRBD1 identical over 9 bases. V was pared by 7 bases and J by 7 bases, with 7 bases of the junction left unmatched. Germline CDR1 and CDR2: ENHRY and SYGVKD. The CDR3 has 14 amino acids. CDR3 amino acids: CAITPQGANGELFF. The CDR3 nucleotides are TGTGCCATCACCCCACAGGGGGCTAACGGGGAGCTGTTTTTT.

The rearrangement joins TRBV11-1 to TRBJ1-2, with 10 bases lining up with TRBD1. With 5 bases clipped from V and 2 bases from J, the junction kept 5 bases outside the gene matches. There are 15 residues in the CDR3. The germline V gene has CDR1 SGHAT and CDR2 FQDESV (reference sequence). CDR3 protein: CASSSRTGGNYGYTF. The CDR3, as DNA: TGTGCCAGCAGCAGCAGGACAGGGGGGAACTATGGCTACACCTTC.

J is TRBJ2-5 and V is TRBV5-4, with D hard to call. The V gene lost 2 bases and the J gene lost 4 bases, with 9 bases spanning the gap. The length of the CDR3 is 13 residues. Per the germline V gene, CDR1 is SGHNT and CDR2 is YYREEE (reference sequence). For the CDR3, the DNA is TGTGCCAGCAGCTTTACAGTGGGAGAGACCCAGTACTTC. It is translated as CASSFTVGETQYF.

The chain joins TRBV29-1 to TRBJ2-3; D is undetermined. Germline values: CDR1 SQVTM, CDR2 ANQGSEA. V dropped 1 base and J dropped 0 bases, with 2 bases sitting between them. The CDR3 is 12 amino acids. CDR3 DNA: TGCAGCGTTGAAGCGAGCACAGATACGCAGTATTTT. Translation: CSVEASTDTQYF.

Concerning this clone itself: One end of the junction fails to match germline, which may point to a read error. The CDR3 loop reads CAGSALPGGAGNQPQHF. The CDR3 nucleotides are TGTGCCGGCAGTGCCCTCCCTGGGGGGGCTGGCAATCAGCCCCAGCATTTT. The chain carries TRBV6-1 and TRBJ1-5; D is possibly TRBD1 (6 bases). The CDR3 spans 17 residues. Germline V gene data show CDR1 as MNHNS and CDR2 as SASEGT.

CDR3 loop: CAISESRQNTEAFF. Here the CDR3 DNA reads TGTGCCATCAGTGAGTCGAGGCAGAACACTGAAGCTTTCTTT. V and J are TRBV10-3 and TRBJ1-1; D is unresolved. This CDR3 is built from 14 residues. V was shortened by 0 bases and J by 1 base, with 6 bases between the two germline ends. Germline CDR1 reads ENHRY; CDR2 reads SYGVKD.

The chain links TRBV2 to TRBJ2-3; 9 bases match TRBD2. The CDR3 has 17 amino acids. The germline gives CDR1 SNHLY, CDR2 FYNNEI. Losses at the gene ends were 1 base for V and 7 bases for J; bases not matched to a gene: 12. The CDR3 spells CASSEVQSSGSRHTQYF. The CDR3 DNA reads TGTGCCAGCAGTGAAGTCCAGAGTAGCGGGAGCCGCCATACGCAGTATTTT.

The chain carries TRBV4-1 and TRBJ1-2; 8 nucleotides line up with TRBD1. Germline CDR1 and CDR2: MGHRA and YSYEKL. J lost 8 bases, V lost 2 bases, and 16 bases had no gene match. This CDR3 is built from 17 residues. CDR3 amino acids: CASSQRGTGDTYGGYTF. The CDR3 DNA reads as TGCGCCAGCAGCCAAAGGGGGACAGGTGATACCTACGGGGGCTACACCTTC.

Only one count was recorded for this clone. The chain is built from TRBV29-1 and TRBJ2-3; 10 bases align to TRBD1. The V gene end was trimmed by 6 bases and the J gene end by 2 bases; junction bases not matched to a gene: 8. This CDR3 has 15 residues. Germline V gene data show CDR1 as SQVTM and CDR2 as ANQGSEA. CDR3 DNA sequence: TGCAGCGTCAATCGACAGGGGGCCCCCACAGATACGCAGTATTTT. Translating it yields CSVNRQGAPTDTQYF.

This clone was seen only once. The rearrangement uses TRBV18 and TRBJ2-5; perhaps TRBD1 as D (5 bases). Germline-derived CDR1 and CDR2 are KGHSH and LQKENI. The CDR3 is 15 amino acids. V shed 4 bases and J shed 2 bases, with 14 bases lying between them. The CDR3 DNA reads TGTGCCAGCTCACTAACTCAGGGCCCTCAAGAGACCCAGTACTTC. This encodes CASSLTQGPQETQYF.

This clone was detected a few times. The chain uses TRBV6-1 and TRBJ2-1; TRBD2 matches 15 bases. CDR1 is MNHNS, CDR2 SASEGT, per germline. The length of the CDR3 is 15 residues. Unmatched junction bases numbered 4, after V lost 6 bases and J lost 7 bases. CDR3 DNA: TGTGCCAGCAGCGCGGGACTAGCGGGAGGAAATGAGCAGTTCTTC. Translation: CASSAGLAGGNEQFF.

The CDR3: CASRGDRAYEQYF. In DNA form, the CDR3 reads TGTGCCAGCAGAGGGGACAGGGCCTACGAGCAGTACTTC. The chain employs TRBV21-1 and TRBJ2-7; TRBD1, the table's D call, lacks a check against the DNA. TRBV21-1 is a recognized pseudogene. The CDR3 covers 13 residues.

This clone has just a few counts. This sequence joins TRBV19 and TRBJ2-5; 10 bases map to TRBD2. The CDR3 consists of 15 residues. The junction had 4 bases not matched to a gene; V was cut back by 5 bases and J by 1 base. From germline, CDR1 is LNHDA and CDR2 SQIVND (reference sequence). CDR3 region: CASSGSGGPQETQYF. The CDR3 bases are TGTGCCAGTAGTGGTAGCGGGGGGCCCCAAGAGACCCAGTACTTC.

The chain joins TRBV6-5 to TRBJ1-5; D possibly corresponds to TRBD1 (6 bases). CDR1 MNHEY and CDR2 SVGAGI come from the germline V gene. The CDR3 is made up of 15 amino acids. V was clipped by 5 bases and J by 3 bases, with 14 bases between them. The DNA for the CDR3 is TGTGCCAGCAGTAGAACCCGGGACATCAATCAGCCCCAGCATTTT. Its protein is CASSRTRDINQPQHF.

The rearrangement uses TRBV7-9 and TRBJ1-1; D is unresolved. This CDR3 has 14 amino acids. CDR1 is SEHNR and CDR2 is FQNEAQ in the germline V gene (reference sequence). The V and J ends lost 5 bases and 6 bases respectively, with 16 bases between them. The DNA of the CDR3 is TGTGCCAGCAGCCAGAACTTTGAACGGGCTGAAGCTTTCTTT. It translates to CASSQNFERAEAFF.

Note on this clone: Sequence at one end of the junction differs from germline and may be a read error. This chain links TRBV29-1 with TRBJ1-4; D remains ambiguous. This CDR3 spans 14 amino acids. CDR1 and CDR2 from the germline V gene are SQVTM and ANQGSEA. In DNA, the CDR3 is TGCAGCGCTGAACGTCGCACTACTAATGAAAAACTGTTTTTT. It specifies CSAERRTTNEKLFF.

The chain combines TRBV7-6 with TRBJ2-2; D not resolved. The ends were cut back, 5 bases at V and 0 bases at J, with 10 bases in the middle. Germline assignment: CDR1 SGHVS and CDR2 FNYEAQ. The CDR3 runs 15 residues. CDR3 bases: TGTGCCAGCAGCCCCCGGCTAGCGAACACCGGGGAGCTGTTTTTT. It specifies CASSPRLANTGELFF. The full variable domain, in which reference TRBV7-6 and TRBJ2-2 provide the parts outside the CDR3, is GAGVSQSPRYKVTKRGQDVALRCDPISGHVSLYWYRQALGQGPEFLTYFNYEAQQDKSGLPNDRFSAERPEGSISTLTIQRTEQRDSAMYRCASSPRLANTGELFFGEGSRLTVL.